These 20 T cell receptor beta chains came from one sample sequenced in a study of control samples from healthy donors and cancer patients. Sequencing used immunoSEQ multiplex PCR; TCRdb keeps in-frame clones, though not all of them. The sample lists 99,000 or so clones; about four fifths were seen once. Specimen: blood. The receptors shown here come from a woman aged 50 to 65 in good health.

This clone was found once. This chain connects TRBV12-5 to TRBJ2-7; no definite D call. V shed 6 bases and J shed 3 bases, with 6 bases lying between them. The CDR3 totals 11 residues. Germline loops: CDR1 LGHNT, CDR2 FRNRAP. CDR3 bases: TGTGCTAGTGGACAGATCTACGAGCAGTACTTC. This gives the protein CASGQIYEQYF.

This clone was picked up many times. The genes are TRBV5-1 and TRBJ1-2; perhaps TRBD1 as D (6 bases). Trimming pared 2 bases from V and 7 bases from J, leaving 15 bases between. This CDR3 has 14 amino acids. Per germline, CDR1 SGHRS and CDR2 YFSETQ. The CDR3 loop reads CASSFGTRGSGYTF. As DNA, the CDR3 is TGCGCCAGCAGCTTCGGGACAAGGGGCAGTGGCTACACCTTC.

The chain has TRBV2 and TRBJ2-2; 12 nucleotides align to TRBD2. Germline assignment: CDR1 SNHLY and CDR2 FYNNEI. This CDR3 has 17 amino acids. Trimming at V came to 2 bases and at J to 8 bases, leaving 9 bases not matched to a gene. The chain's CDR3 is CASSETRTSGTPGELFF. CDR3 sequence (DNA): TGTGCCAGCAGTGAAACCAGGACTAGCGGGACTCCGGGGGAGCTGTTTTTT.

The chain links TRBV25-1 to TRBJ2-1; TRBD2 agrees at 8 bases. V lost 6 bases and J lost 7; bases outside the gene matches: 14. The CDR3 runs 16 residues. From germline, CDR1 is MGHDK and CDR2 SYGVNS. CDR3: CASRGKEREIGNEQFF. The CDR3 DNA reads TGTGCCAGCAGGGGGAAAGAGCGGGAGATTGGGAATGAGCAGTTCTTC.

Comments on this clone: This sample includes further DNA sequences coding for the same CDR3. The gene calls are TRBV7-9 and TRBJ1-1; D is unresolved. This CDR3 region has 13 residues. V dropped 1 base and J dropped 1 base, with 4 bases sitting between them. CDR1 is SEHNR and CDR2 is FQNEAQ in the germline V gene (reference sequence). The CDR3 DNA follows: TGTGCCAGCAGCTTAGGGCAGAACACTGAAGCTTTCTTT. Translated, it gives CASSLGQNTEAFF.

CDR3 bases: TGCGCCAGCAGCCCTGGGGGTAGCACCAACACCGGGGAGCTGTTTTTT. Translation gives CASSPGGSTNTGELFF. The chain joins TRBV5-1 to TRBJ2-2, with D perhaps being TRBD1 or TRBD2 (5 bases each). This CDR3 region has 16 residues. The germline CDR1 and CDR2 sequences are SGHRS and YFSETQ. Trimming left V 4 bases short and J 2 bases short, with 15 bases between.

Concerning this clone itself: Other DNA sequences from this sample encode an identical CDR3 as well. CDR3 residues: CASSERKNNEQFF. DNA for the CDR3: TGTGCCAGCAGTGAGAGGAAAAACAATGAGCAGTTCTTC. The V call is TRBV6-1, the J call TRBJ2-1; no definite D call. V dropped 3 bases and J dropped 5 bases, with 8 bases sitting between them. The CDR3 has 13 amino acids. CDR1 MNHNS and CDR2 SASEGT come from the germline V gene.

This clone has more than one count but fewer than ten. This specimen includes other DNA sequences encoding the same CDR3. The chain recombines TRBV18 with TRBJ2-1; TRBD1 aligns across 7 bases. Per the germline V gene, CDR1 is KGHSH and CDR2 is LQKENI. The CDR3 has 15 residues. V was clipped by 3 bases and J by 1 base; unmatched bases: 3. DNA of the CDR3: TGTGCCAGCTCACCCGGGACAGTATCCTACAATGAGCAGTTCTTC. The encoded protein is CASSPGTVSYNEQFF.

This clone turned up a few times. The chain employs TRBV6-6 and TRBJ1-2, with TRBD1 matching over 7 bases. This CDR3 is built from 13 residues. Per the germline V gene, CDR1 is MNHNY and CDR2 is SVGAGI (reference sequence). V shed 5 bases and J 6 bases; nucleotides not matched to a gene: 6. Here the CDR3 reads CASSPDRANGYTF. For the CDR3, the DNA is TGTGCCAGCAGTCCCGACAGGGCGAATGGCTACACCTTC.

The V gene is TRBV4-2, the J gene TRBJ1-1; no definite D call. The CDR3 covers 15 residues. Germline V gene data show CDR1 as LGHNA and CDR2 as YNFKEQ. V was cut by 0 bases and J by 1 base, with 9 bases left in between. The CDR3 reads CASSQEEDPNTEAFF. As DNA, the CDR3 is TGTGCCAGCAGCCAAGAGGAGGACCCGAACACTGAAGCTTTCTTT.

J is TRBJ1-1 and V is TRBV5-5, with D possibly TRBD1 on 5 matching bases. V was cut by 0 bases and J by 5 bases, with 17 bases left in between. Germline values: CDR1 SGHKS, CDR2 YYEKEE (reference sequence). The CDR3 is made up of 16 amino acids. The CDR3 reads CASSLVGVRFGTEAFF. Written as DNA, the CDR3 is TGTGCCAGCAGCTTGGTAGGGGTTAGGTTTGGGACTGAAGCTTTCTTT.

On this clone: Compared with germline, one end of the junction differs, possibly owing to a read error. The chain joins TRBV6-6 to TRBJ1-5, with D uncertain. The V gene's germline CDR1 is MNHNY and CDR2 SVGAGI (reference sequence). CDR3 length equals 14 residues. CDR3 loop: CATSPDTDNQPQHF. CDR3 bases: TGTGCCACCAGTCCTGACACAGACAATCAGCCCCAGCATTTT.

The chain couples TRBV7-9 to TRBJ2-2, with TRBD1 matching over 7 bases. This CDR3 has 13 amino acids. Looked up from germline, CDR1 is SEHNR and CDR2 is FQNEAQ (reference sequence). V was pared by 5 bases and J by 6 bases, with 3 bases of the junction left unmatched. DNA of the CDR3: TGTGCCAGCAGCCCTACAGGGGCCGGGGAGCTGTTTTTT. It specifies CASSPTGAGELFF.

The gene calls are TRBV15 and TRBJ1-5, with D tentatively TRBD1 (6 bases). V was cut by 1 base and J by 10 bases, with 20 bases left in between. The CDR3 runs to 16 residues. Germline CDR1 and CDR2: LNHNV and YYDKDF (reference sequence). CDR3 residues: CATSRAPGEQGGPQHF. CDR3 nucleotides: TGTGCCACCAGCAGAGCGCCGGGCGAACAGGGCGGTCCCCAGCATTTT.

The CDR3 DNA sequence: TGTGCCAGCAGTCCCGGTCGGGGTAGCGGGGATCGGGACATTCAGTACTTC. Translated: CASSPGRGSGDRDIQYF. The rearrangement links TRBV28 to TRBJ2-4; 8 bases map to TRBD2. CDR1 and CDR2 from the germline V gene are MDHEN and SYDVKM. CDR3 length: 17 amino acids. The junction had 17 bases not matched to a gene; V was cut back by 5 bases and J by 8 bases. Full variable domain (rest looked up from reference TRBV28 and TRBJ2-4): DVKVTQSSRYLVKRTGEKVFLECVQDMDHENMFWYRQDPGLGLRLIYFSYDVKMKEKGDIPEGYSVSREKKERFSLILESASTNQTSMYLCASSPGRGSGDRDIQYFGAGTRLSVL.

The CDR3 nucleotides read TGTGCCAGCAGCTTACGGACCGTTACGAACACCGGGGAGCTGTTTTTT. Its translation: CASSLRTVTNTGELFF. The chain joins TRBV7-8 to TRBJ2-2; no definite D call. In germline, CDR1 is SGHVS, CDR2 FQNEAQ. The CDR3 has 16 amino acids. V lost 2 bases and J lost 0, with 10 bases in between.

The chain recombines TRBV12-3 or TRBV12-4 with TRBJ2-7; D unresolved. This CDR3 has 13 residues. The V end was cut by 3 bases, the J end by 0 bases, with 6 bases between. Here the CDR3 reads CASSFAISYEQYF. Here the CDR3 DNA reads TGTGCCAGCAGTTTTGCGATCTCCTACGAGCAGTACTTC.

The V gene is TRBV11-2, the J gene TRBJ2-7; perhaps TRBD2 as D (5 bases). Trimming cost V 5 bases and J 0 bases, with 17 bases left between them. The CDR3 sequence is 16 residues long. The V gene's germline CDR1 is SGHAT and CDR2 FQNNGV. The CDR3 DNA reads TGTGCCAGCAGCCCGCTCAGGAGGCTGAGCTCCTACGAGCAGTACTTC. As protein: CASSPLRRLSSYEQYF.

The genes are TRBV6-4 and TRBJ1-1, with TRBD1 as a possible D gene (5 bases). This CDR3 contains 13 residues. From germline, CDR1 is MRHNA and CDR2 SNTAGT. The germline V and J ends were trimmed by 5 bases and 5 bases, with 12 bases remaining between them. CDR3 residues: CASSRDGGTEAFF. CDR3 coding DNA: TGTGCCAGCAGTAGGGACGGAGGGACTGAAGCTTTCTTT.

V gene TRBV28 combines with J gene TRBJ1-2; TRBD1 matches at 7 bases. J lost 10 bases, V lost 3 bases, and 5 bases had no gene match. Per germline, CDR1 MDHEN and CDR2 SYDVKM. This CDR3 spans 12 amino acids. The chain's CDR3 is CASSFLGQSYTF. CDR3 bases: TGTGCCAGCAGTTTTTTGGGACAGTCCTACACCTTC.